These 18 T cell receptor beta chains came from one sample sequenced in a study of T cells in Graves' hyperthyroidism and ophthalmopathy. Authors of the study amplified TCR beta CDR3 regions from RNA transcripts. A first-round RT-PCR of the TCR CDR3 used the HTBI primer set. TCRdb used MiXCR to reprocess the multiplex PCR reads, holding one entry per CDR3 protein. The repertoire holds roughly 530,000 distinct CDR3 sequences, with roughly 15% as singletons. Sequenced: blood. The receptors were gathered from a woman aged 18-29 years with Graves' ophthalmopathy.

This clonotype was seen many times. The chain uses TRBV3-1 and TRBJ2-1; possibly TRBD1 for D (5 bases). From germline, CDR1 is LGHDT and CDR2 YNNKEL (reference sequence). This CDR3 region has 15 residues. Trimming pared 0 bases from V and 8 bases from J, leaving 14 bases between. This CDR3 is CASSQDRTPRHEQFF. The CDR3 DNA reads TGTGCCAGCAGCCAAGATAGGACACCAAGGCATGAGCAGTTCTTC.

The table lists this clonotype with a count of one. CDR3 nucleotide sequence: TGCGCCATCTCAAACCGGGGTTCAAACCTTTATAGCAATCAGCCCCAGCATTTT. Its translation is CAISNRGSNLYSNQPQHF. The J gene is TRBJ1-5, the V gene TRBV4-1; D is uncertain. The V gene lost 10 bases and the J gene lost 0 bases, with 25 bases spanning the gap. Looked up from germline, CDR1 is MGHRA and CDR2 is YSYEKL. The CDR3 loop spans 18 amino acids.

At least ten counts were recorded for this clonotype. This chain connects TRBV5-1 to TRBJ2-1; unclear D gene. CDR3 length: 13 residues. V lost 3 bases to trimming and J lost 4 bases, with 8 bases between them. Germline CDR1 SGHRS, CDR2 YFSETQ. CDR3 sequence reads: CASSSLPYNEQFF. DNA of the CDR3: TGCGCCAGCAGCTCACTACCTTACAATGAGCAGTTCTTC.

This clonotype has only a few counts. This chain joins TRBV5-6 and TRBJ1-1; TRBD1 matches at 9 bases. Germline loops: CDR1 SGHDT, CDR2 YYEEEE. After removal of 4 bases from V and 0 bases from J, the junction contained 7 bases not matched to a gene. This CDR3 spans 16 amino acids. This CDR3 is CASSLDRGWVNTEAFF. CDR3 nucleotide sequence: TGTGCCAGCAGCCTGGACAGGGGTTGGGTGAACACTGAAGCTTTCTTT.

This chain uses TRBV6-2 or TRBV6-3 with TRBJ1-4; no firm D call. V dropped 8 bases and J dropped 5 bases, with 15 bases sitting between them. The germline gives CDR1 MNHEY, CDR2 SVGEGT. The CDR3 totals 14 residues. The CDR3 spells CASGRNGENEKLFF. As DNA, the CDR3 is TGTGCCAGCGGGAGGAACGGGGAAAATGAAAAACTGTTTTTT.

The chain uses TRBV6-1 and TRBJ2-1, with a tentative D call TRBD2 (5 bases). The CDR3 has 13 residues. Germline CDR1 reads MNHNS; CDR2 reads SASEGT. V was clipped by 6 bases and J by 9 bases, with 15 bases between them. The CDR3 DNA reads TGTGCCAGCAGGGAACCCCGGAGGACTGAGCAGTTCTTC. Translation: CASREPRRTEQFF.

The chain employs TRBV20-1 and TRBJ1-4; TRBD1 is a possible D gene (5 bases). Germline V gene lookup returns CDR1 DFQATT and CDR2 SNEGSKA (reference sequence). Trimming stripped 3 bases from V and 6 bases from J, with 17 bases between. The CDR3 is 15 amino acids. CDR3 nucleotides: TGCAGTGCTAGGACGGGGGGGATTGATTATGAAAAACTGTTTTTT. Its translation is CSARTGGIDYEKLFF.

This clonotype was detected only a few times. CDR3 coding DNA: TGCGCCAGCAGTCACAGGACCGCGACTGAAGCTTTCTTT. The encoded protein is CASSHRTATEAFF. The gene calls are TRBV4-1 and TRBJ1-1; perhaps TRBD1 as D (5 bases). The V and J ends lost 6 bases and 5 bases respectively, with 13 bases between them. Germline values: CDR1 MGHRA, CDR2 YSYEKL. This CDR3 contains 13 residues.

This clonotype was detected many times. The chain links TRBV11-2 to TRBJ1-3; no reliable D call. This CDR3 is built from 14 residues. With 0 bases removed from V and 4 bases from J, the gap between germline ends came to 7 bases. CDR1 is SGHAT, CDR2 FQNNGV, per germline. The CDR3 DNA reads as TGTGCCAGCAGCTTAGAGGGGAAAGGAAACACCATATATTTT. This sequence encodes CASSLEGKGNTIYF.

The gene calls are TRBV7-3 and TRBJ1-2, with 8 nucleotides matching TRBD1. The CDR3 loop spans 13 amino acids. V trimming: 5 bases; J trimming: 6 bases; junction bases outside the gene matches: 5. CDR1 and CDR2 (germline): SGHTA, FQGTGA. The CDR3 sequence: CASSVQGVNGYTF. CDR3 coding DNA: TGTGCCAGCAGCGTACAGGGGGTGAATGGCTACACCTTC.

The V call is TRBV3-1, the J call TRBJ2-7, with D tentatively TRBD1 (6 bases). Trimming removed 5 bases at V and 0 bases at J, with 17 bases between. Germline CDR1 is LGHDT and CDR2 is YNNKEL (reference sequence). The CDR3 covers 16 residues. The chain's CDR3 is CASSSSLTGPSYEQYF. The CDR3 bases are TGTGCCAGCAGCTCCTCGCTGACAGGCCCCTCCTACGAGCAGTACTTC.

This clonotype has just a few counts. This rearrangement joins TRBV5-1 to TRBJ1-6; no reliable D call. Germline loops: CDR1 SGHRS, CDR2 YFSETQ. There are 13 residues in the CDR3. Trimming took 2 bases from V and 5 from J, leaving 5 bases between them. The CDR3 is CASSFKDNSPLHF. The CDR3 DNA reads TGCGCCAGCAGCTTTAAAGATAATTCACCCCTCCACTTT.

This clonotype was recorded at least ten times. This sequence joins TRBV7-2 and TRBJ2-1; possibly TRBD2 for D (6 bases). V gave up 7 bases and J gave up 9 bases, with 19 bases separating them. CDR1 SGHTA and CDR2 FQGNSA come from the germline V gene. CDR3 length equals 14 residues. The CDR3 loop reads CASTGTGRMSEQFF. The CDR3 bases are TGTGCCAGCACAGGGACGGGGAGGATGAGTGAGCAGTTCTTC.

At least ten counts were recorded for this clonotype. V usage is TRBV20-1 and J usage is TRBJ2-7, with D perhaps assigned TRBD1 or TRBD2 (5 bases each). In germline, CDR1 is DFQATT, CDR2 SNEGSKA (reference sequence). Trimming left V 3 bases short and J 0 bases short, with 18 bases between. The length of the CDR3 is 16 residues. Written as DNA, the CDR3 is TGCAGTGCTAGCAAGGTCGAGGGGCCGTACTCCTACGAGCAGTACTTC. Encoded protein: CSASKVEGPYSYEQYF.

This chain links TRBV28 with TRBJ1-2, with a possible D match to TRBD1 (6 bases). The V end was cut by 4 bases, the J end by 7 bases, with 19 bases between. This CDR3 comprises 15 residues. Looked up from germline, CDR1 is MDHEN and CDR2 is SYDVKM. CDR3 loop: CASSSRGGAERGYTF. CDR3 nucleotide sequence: TGTGCCAGCAGTTCCAGGGGAGGGGCAGAACGTGGCTACACCTTC.

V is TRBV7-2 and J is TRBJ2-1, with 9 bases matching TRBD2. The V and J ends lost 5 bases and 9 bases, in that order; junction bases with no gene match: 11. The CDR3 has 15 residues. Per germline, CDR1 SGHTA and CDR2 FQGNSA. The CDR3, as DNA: TGTGCCAGCAGCCTCGGGGCTAGCGGGGTGGCTGAGCAGTTCTTC. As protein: CASSLGASGVAEQFF.

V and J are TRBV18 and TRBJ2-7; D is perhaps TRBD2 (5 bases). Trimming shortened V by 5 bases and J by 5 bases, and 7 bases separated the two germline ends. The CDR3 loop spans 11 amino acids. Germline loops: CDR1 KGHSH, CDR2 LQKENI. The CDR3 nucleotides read TGTGCCAGCTCAGTGCGGGACGAGCAGTACTTC. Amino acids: CASSVRDEQYF.

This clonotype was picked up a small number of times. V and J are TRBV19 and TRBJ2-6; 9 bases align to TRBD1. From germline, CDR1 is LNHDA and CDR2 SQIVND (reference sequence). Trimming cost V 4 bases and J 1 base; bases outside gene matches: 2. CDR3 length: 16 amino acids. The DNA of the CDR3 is TGTGCCAGTAGTAAACAGGGGGCTTCTGGGGCCAACGTCCTGACTTTC. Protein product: CASSKQGASGANVLTF.